This TCR beta chain is from a study of T-cell memory formation after mild COVID-19. General study points: Mostly located in CM and EM were contracting CD4+ clones, with contracting CD8+ clones located in EMRA.

With respect to this clonotype: What it binds is not known.

There are 12 residues in the CDR3. Germline assignment: CDR1 DFQATT and CDR2 SNEGSKA (reference sequence). V was clipped by 6 bases and J by 2 bases, with 9 bases between them. With constant-segment primers, 5'RACE yielded cDNA libraries of TCR alpha and TCR beta that carried sample barcodes and UMIs. MiXCR was run by TCRdb on the 5' RACE reads, yielding one entry per CDR3 protein. The sample holds hundreds of thousands of distinct CDR3 sequences; more than 15% are singletons and the top ten take about 11%. This clonotype was obtained from an adult woman who had mild COVID-19 (a few samples of this study predate the infection). Cell type and time point are not known. This chain uses TRBV20-1 with TRBJ2-3; D is unclear. The source material was PBMCs or a T cell subset sorted from them (not recorded which). The CDR3 region is CSAQEFTDTQYF. CDR3 DNA: TGCAGTGCCCAAGAATTCACAGATACGCAGTATTTT.